This TCR beta chain was sequenced for a study of CD8 T cells in Susac syndrome. From germline, CDR1 is GTSNPN and CDR2 SVGIG (reference sequence). Trimming removed 2 bases at V and 0 bases at J, with 14 bases between. CDR3 length equals 16 residues. An input of about 0.45 to 1 ug of RNA was subjected to reverse transcription using random hexamers. TCRdb re-derived calls from the immunoSEQ multiplex PCR reads in MiXCR, one entry per CDR3 protein. The sample has roughly 150,000 distinct CDR3 sequences; around 94% are singletons. The clonotype originates from a human donor with multiple sclerosis. This chain joins TRBV30 and TRBJ1-5; D might be TRBD1 (5 bases). The specimen sequenced was CD4+ T cells from PBMCs. CDR3 bases: TGTGCCTGGAGTTACCATCAGGGCCTTAGCAATCAGCCCCAGCATTTT. Translation gives CAWSYHQGLSNQPQHF.